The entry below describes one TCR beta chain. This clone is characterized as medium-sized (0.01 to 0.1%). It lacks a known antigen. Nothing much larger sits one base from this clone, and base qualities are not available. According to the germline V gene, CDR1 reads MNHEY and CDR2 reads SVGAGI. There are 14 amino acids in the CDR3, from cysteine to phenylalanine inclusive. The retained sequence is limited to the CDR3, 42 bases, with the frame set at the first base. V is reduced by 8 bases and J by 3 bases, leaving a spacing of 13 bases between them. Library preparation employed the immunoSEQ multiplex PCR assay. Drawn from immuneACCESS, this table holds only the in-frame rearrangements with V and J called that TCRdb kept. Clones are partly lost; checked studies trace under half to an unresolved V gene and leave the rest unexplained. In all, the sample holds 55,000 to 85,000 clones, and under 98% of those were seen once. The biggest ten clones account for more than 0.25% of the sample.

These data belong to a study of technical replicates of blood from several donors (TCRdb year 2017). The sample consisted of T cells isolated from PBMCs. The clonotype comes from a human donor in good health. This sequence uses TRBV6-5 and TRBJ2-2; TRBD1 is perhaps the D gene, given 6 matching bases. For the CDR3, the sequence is CASARGEDTGELFF. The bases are TGTGCCAGCGCCAGGGGCGAAGACACCGGGGAGCTGTTTTTT.